This T cell receptor beta chain was obtained from a study of T cell responses to AZD1222 COVID-19 vaccine. Trimming stripped 6 bases from V and 4 bases from J, with 18 bases between. Germline CDR1 reads LNHDA; CDR2 reads SQIVND (reference sequence). This CDR3 has 16 residues. Repertoires were generated with immunoSEQ multiplex PCR, while TCRdb's copy carries only in-frame clones and drops some. The table records 130,000 to 150,000 clones, about 93% of them present only once. Sequences were derived from peripheral blood, sampled on day 0 of AZD1222 vaccination. The rearrangement uses TRBV19 and TRBJ2-2; D ambiguous. The clonotype comes from an adult in good health. In DNA, the CDR3 is TGTGCCAGTAGCCCCCCCGGCTCCCTTAGCACCGGGGAGCTGTTTTTT. It codes for CASSPPGSLSTGELFF.